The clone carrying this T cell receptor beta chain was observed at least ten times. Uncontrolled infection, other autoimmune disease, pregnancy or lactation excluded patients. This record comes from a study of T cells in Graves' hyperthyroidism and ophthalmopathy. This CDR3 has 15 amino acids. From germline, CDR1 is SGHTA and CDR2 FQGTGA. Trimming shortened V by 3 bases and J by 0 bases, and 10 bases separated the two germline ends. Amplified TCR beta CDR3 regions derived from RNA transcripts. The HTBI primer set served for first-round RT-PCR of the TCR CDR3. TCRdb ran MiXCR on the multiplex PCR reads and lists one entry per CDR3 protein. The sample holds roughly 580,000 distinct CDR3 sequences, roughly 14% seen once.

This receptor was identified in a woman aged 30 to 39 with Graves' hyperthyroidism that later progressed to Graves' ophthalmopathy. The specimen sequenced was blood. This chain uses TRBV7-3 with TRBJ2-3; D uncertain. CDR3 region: CASSLSELSTDTQYF. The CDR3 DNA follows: TGTGCCAGCAGCTTGTCGGAGTTAAGCACAGATACGCAGTATTTT.